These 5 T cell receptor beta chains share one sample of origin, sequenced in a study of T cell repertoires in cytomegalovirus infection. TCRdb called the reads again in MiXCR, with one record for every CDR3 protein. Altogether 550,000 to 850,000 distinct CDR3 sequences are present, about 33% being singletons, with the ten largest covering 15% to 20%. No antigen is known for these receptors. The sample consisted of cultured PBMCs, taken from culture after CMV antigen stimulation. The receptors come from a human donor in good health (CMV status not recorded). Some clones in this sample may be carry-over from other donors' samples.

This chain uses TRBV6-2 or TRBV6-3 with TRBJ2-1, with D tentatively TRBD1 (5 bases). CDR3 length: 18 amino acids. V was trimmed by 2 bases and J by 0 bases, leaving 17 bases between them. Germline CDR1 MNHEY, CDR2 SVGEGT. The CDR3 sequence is CASSYGAGSFSSYNEQFF. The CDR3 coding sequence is TGTGCCAGCAGTTACGGGGCAGGGTCGTTTAGCTCCTACAATGAGCAGTTCTTC.

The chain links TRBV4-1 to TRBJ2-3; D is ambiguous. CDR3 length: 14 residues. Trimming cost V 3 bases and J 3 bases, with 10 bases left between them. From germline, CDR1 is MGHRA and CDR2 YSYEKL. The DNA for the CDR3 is TGCGCCAGCAGCCACGCGGTCAATACAGATACGCAGTATTTT. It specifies CASSHAVNTDTQYF.

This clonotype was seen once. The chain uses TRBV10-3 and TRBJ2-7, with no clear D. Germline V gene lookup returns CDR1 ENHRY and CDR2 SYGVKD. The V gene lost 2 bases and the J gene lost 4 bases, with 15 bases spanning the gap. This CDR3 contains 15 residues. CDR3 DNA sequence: TGTGCCATCAGTGAGGGGCAGCCGCGACTTTACGAGCAGTACTTC. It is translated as CAISEGQPRLYEQYF.

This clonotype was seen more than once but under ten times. The CDR3 reads CASMDSIYEQYF. The CDR3 DNA follows: TGTGCCAGCATGGACTCAATCTACGAGCAGTACTTC. The genes are TRBV28 and TRBJ2-7; possible D gene TRBD2, 5 bases. V lost 7 bases and J lost 3, with 10 bases in between. Per the germline V gene, CDR1 is MDHEN and CDR2 is SYDVKM. The CDR3 consists of 12 residues. Drawing the rest from reference TRBV28 and TRBJ2-7, the complete variable domain is DVKVTQSSRYLVKRTGEKVFLECVQDMDHENMFWYRQDPGLGLRLIYFSYDVKMKEKGDIPEGYSVSREKKERFSLILESASTNQTSMYLCASMDSIYEQYFGPGTRLTVT.

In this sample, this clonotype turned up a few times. CDR3 region: CASSDQGRTNQPQHF. CDR3 nucleotide sequence: TGTGCCAGCAGCGACCAGGGGAGGACCAATCAGCCCCAGCATTTT. V is TRBV7-8 and J is TRBJ1-5, with D possibly being TRBD1 (6 bases). CDR1 is SGHVS and CDR2 is FQNEAQ in the germline V gene. Trimming removed 5 bases at V and 3 bases at J, with 14 bases between. The CDR3 is 15 amino acids.